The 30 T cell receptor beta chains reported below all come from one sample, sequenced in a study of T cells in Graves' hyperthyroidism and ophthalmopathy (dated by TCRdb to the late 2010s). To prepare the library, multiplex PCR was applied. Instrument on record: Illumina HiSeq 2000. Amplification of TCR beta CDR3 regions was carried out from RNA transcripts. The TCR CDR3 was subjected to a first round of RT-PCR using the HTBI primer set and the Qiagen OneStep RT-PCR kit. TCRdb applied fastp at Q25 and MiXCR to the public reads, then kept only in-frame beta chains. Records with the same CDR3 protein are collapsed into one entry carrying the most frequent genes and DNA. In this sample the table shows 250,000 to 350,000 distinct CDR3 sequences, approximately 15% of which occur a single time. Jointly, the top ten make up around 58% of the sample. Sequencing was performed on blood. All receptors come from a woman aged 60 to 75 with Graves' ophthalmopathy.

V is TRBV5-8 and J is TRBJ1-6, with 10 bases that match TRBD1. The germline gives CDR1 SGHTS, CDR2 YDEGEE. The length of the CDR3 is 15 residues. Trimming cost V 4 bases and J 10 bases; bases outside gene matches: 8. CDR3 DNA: TGTGCCAGCAGCCCTAGGGGACAGGGGCAATCACCCCTCCACTTT. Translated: CASSPRGQGQSPLHF.

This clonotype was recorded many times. CDR3 in DNA: TGTGCCGGTAGTATTGGGAGGAACACTGAAGCTTTCTTT. Its protein is CAGSIGRNTEAFF. V gene TRBV11-2 combines with J gene TRBJ1-1; D gene ambiguous. V lost 11 bases and J lost 1, with 14 bases in between. CDR3 length: 13 amino acids. Germline-derived CDR1 and CDR2 are SGHAT and FQNNGV.

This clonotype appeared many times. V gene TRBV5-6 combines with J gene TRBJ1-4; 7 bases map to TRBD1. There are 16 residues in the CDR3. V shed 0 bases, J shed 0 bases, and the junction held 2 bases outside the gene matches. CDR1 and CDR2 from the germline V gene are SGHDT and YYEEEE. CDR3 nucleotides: TGTGCCAGCAGCTTGGGGGGACAGCCAACTAATGAAAAACTGTTTTTT. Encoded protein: CASSLGGQPTNEKLFF.

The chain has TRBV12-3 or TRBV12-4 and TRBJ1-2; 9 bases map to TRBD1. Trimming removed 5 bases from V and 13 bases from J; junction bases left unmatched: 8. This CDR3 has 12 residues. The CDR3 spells CASSRQGEEGTF. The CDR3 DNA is TGTGCCAGCAGTAGACAGGGGGAAGAGGGCACCTTC.

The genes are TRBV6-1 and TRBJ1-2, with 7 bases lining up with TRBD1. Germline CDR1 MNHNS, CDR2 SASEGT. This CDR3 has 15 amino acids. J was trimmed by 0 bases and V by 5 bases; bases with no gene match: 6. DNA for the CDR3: TGTGCCAGCAGTACACCGGACAGGTCTAACTATGGCTACACCTTC. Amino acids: CASSTPDRSNYGYTF.

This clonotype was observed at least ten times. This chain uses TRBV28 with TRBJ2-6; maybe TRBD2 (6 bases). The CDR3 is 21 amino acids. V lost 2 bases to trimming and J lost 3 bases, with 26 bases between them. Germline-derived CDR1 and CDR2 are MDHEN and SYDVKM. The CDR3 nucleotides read TGTGCCAGCAGTTTAGAGTTTTGGGGCAGGGAGGCCACCGGTGGGGCCAACGTCCTGACTTTC. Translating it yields CASSLEFWGREATGGANVLTF. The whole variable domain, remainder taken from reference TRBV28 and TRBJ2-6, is DVKVTQSSRYLVKRTGEKVFLECVQDMDHENMFWYRQDPGLGLRLIYFSYDVKMKEKGDIPEGYSVSREKKERFSLILESASTNQTSMYLCASSLEFWGREATGGANVLTFGAGSRLTVL.

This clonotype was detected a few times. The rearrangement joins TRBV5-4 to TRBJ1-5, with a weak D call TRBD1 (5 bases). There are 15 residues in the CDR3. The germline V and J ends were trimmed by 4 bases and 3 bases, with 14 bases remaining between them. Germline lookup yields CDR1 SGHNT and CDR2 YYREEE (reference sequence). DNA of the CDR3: TGTGCCAGCAGCGACACAGGTATCTTCAATCAGCCCCAGCATTTT. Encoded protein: CASSDTGIFNQPQHF.

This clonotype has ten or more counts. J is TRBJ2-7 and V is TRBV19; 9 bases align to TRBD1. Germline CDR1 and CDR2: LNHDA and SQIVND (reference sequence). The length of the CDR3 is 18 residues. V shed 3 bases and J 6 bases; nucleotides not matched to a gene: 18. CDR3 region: CASSIVAGTGSLASEQYF. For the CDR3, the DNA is TGTGCCAGTAGTATTGTGGCTGGGACAGGGTCGCTCGCCTCCGAGCAGTACTTC.

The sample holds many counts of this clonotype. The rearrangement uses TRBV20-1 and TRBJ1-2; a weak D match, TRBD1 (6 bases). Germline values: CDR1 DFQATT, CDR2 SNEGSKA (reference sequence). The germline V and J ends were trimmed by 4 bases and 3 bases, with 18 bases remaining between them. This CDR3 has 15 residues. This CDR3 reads CSAIGAGGKHYGYTF. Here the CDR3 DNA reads TGCAGTGCTATTGGTGCGGGGGGCAAGCACTATGGCTACACCTTC.

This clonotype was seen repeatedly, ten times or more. CDR3 amino acids: CASSPGTGPTETQYF. The DNA of the CDR3 is TGTGCCAGCTCACCTGGGACAGGTCCCACTGAGACCCAGTACTTC. The J gene is TRBJ2-5, the V gene TRBV18; 8 bases agree with TRBD1. The CDR3 runs 15 residues. Germline lookup yields CDR1 KGHSH and CDR2 LQKENI. The V gene end was trimmed by 3 bases and the J gene end by 5 bases; junction bases not matched to a gene: 8. Based on the CDR3 plus reference TRBV18 and TRBJ2-5, the full variable domain is NAGVMQNPRHLVRRRGQEARLRCSPMKGHSHVYWYRQLPEEGLKFMVYLQKENIIDESGMPKERFSAEFPKEGPSILRIQQVVRGDSAAYFCASSPGTGPTETQYFGPGTRLLVL.

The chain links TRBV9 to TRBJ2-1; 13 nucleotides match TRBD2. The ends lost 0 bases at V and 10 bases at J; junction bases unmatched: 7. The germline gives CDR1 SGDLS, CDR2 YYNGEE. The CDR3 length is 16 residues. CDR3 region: CASSVGTSGRAREQFF. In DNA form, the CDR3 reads TGTGCCAGCAGCGTAGGAACTAGCGGGAGGGCCAGAGAGCAGTTCTTC.

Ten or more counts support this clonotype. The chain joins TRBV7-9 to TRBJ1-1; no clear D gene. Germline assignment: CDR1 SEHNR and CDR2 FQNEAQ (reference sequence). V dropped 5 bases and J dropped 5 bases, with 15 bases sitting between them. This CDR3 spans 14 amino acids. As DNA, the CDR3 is TGTGCCAGCAGCCTCGAGGCGAGAAAGACTGAAGCTTTCTTT. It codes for CASSLEARKTEAFF.

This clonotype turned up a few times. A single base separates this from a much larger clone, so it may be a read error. CDR3 loop: CASTVMLAGGRDTQYF. As DNA, the CDR3 is TGTGCCAGCACCGTGATGCTAGCGGGAGGTCGGGATACGCAGTATTTT. V usage is TRBV28 and J usage is TRBJ2-3, with TRBD2 matching 11 bases. The germline CDR1 and CDR2 sequences are MDHEN and SYDVKM. This CDR3 is built from 16 residues. Trimming at V came to 7 bases and at J to 6 bases, leaving 12 bases not matched to a gene.

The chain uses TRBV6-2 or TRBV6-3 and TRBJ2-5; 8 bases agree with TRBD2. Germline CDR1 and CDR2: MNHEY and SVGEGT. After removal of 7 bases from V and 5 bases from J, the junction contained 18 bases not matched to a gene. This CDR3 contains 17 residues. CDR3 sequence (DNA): TGTGCCAGCACAACCGGGGGGGGGAAGCGGGTCATGGAGACCCAGTACTTC. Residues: CASTTGGGKRVMETQYF.

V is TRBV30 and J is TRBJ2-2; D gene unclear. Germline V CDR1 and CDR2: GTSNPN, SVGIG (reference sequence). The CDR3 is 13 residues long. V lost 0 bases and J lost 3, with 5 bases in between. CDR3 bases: TGTGCCTGGAGTGTCTCCCACACCGGGGAGCTGTTTTTT. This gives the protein CAWSVSHTGELFF.

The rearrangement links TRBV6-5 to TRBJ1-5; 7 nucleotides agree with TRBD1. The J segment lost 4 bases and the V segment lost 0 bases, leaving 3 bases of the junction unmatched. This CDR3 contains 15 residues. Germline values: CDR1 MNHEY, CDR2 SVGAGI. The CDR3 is CASSYSWDSNQPQHF. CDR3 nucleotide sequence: TGTGCCAGCAGTTACTCGTGGGACAGTAATCAGCCCCAGCATTTT.

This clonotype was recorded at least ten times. This CDR3 reads CASSLLSGEQETQYF. The CDR3 DNA follows: TGTGCCAGCAGCTTACTGTCCGGGGAACAAGAGACCCAGTACTTC. J is TRBJ2-5 and V is TRBV7-2; TRBD2 is a possible D gene (5 bases). Germline lookup yields CDR1 SGHTA and CDR2 FQGNSA. The CDR3 consists of 15 residues. The V end was cut by 2 bases, the J end by 2 bases, with 12 bases between. Full variable domain (missing parts from reference TRBV7-2 and TRBJ2-5): GAGVSQSPSNKVTEKGKDVELRCDPISGHTALYWYRQSLGQGLEFLIYFQGNSAPDKSGLPSDRFSAERTGGSVSTLTIQRTQQEDSAVYLCASSLLSGEQETQYFGPGTRLLVL.

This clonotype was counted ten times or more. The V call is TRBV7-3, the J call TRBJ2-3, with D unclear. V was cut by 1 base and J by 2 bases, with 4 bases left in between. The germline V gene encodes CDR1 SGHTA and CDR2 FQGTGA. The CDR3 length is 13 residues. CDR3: CASSLMATDTQYF. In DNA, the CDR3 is TGTGCCAGCAGCTTAATGGCCACAGATACGCAGTATTTT.

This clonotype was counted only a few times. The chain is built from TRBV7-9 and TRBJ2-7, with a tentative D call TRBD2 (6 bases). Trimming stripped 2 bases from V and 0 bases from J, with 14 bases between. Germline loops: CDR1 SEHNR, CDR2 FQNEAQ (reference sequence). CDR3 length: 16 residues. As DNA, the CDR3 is TGTGCCAGCAGCTTAAGTGTGGCGGGGACCTCCTACGAGCAGTACTTC. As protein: CASSLSVAGTSYEQYF.

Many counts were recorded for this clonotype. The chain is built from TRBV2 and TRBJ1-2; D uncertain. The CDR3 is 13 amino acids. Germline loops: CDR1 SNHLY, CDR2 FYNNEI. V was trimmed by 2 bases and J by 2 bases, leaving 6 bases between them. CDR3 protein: CASSERSNYGYTF. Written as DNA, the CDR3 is TGTGCCAGCAGTGAAAGGTCAAACTATGGCTACACCTTC.

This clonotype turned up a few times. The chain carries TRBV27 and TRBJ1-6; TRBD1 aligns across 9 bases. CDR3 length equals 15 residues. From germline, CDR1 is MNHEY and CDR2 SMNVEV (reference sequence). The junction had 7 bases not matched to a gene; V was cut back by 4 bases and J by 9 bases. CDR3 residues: CASSSLQGARSPLHF. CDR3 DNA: TGTGCCAGCAGTTCATTACAGGGGGCCCGTTCACCCCTCCACTTT.

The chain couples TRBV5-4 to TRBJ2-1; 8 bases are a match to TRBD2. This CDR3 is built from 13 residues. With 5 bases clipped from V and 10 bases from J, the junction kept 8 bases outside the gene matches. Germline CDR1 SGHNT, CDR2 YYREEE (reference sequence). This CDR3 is CASSIAGPGEQFF. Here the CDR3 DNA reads TGTGCCAGCAGTATAGCGGGGCCGGGGGAGCAGTTCTTC.

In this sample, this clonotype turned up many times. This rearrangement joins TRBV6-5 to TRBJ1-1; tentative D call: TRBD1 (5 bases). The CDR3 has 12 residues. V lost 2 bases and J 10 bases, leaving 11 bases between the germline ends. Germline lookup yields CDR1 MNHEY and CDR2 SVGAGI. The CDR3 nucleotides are TGTGCCAGCAGTTACCCAGGGTCTGGAGCTTTCTTT. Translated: CASSYPGSGAFF.

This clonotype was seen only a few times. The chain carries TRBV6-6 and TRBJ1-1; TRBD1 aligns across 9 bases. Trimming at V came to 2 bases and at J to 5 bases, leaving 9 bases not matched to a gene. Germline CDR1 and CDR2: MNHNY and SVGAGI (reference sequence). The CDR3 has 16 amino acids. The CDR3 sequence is CASSYPLGQGKTEAFF. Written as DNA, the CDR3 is TGTGCCAGCAGTTACCCCCTGGGACAGGGTAAGACTGAAGCTTTCTTT.

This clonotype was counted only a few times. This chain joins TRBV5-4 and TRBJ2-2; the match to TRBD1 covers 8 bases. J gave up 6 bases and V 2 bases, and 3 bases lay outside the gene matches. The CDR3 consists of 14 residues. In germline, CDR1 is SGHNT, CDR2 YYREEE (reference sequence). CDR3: CASSFGQGPGELFF. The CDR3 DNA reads TGTGCCAGCAGCTTTGGACAGGGCCCCGGGGAGCTGTTTTTT.

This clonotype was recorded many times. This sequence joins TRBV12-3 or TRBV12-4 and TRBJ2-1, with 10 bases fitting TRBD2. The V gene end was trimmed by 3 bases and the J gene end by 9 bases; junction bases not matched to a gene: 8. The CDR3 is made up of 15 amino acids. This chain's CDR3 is CASSFGAGGLGEQFF. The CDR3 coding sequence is TGTGCCAGCAGTTTTGGAGCGGGGGGGCTGGGTGAGCAGTTCTTC.

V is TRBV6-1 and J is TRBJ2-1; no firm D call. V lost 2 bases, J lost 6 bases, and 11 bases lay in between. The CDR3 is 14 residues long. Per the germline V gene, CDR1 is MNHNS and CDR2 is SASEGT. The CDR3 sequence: CASSEFETSNEQFF. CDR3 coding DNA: TGTGCCAGCAGTGAATTCGAGACGAGCAATGAGCAGTTCTTC.

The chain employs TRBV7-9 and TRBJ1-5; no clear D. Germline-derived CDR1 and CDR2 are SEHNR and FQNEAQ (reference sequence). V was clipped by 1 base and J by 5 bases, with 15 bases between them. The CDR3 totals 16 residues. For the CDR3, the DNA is TGTGCCAGCAGCTTAGGTGCGCCGAGCCCTCATCAGCCCCAGCATTTT. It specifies CASSLGAPSPHQPQHF.

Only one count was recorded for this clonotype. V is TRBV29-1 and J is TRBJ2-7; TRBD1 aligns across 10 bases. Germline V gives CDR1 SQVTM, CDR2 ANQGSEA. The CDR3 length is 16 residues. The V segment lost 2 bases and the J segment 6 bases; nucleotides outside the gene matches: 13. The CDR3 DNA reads TGCAGCGTTGAATATGTTTTGGGACAGGGGCGTAGCGAGCAGTACTTC. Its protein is CSVEYVLGQGRSEQYF.

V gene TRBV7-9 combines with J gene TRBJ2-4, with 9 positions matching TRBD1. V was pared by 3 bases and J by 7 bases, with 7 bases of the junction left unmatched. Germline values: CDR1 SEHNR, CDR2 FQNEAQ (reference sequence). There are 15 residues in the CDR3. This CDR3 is CASSFPPGTGNIQYF. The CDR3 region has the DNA TGTGCCAGCAGCTTCCCCCCCGGGACAGGGAACATTCAGTACTTC.